The entry below gives a single T cell receptor beta chain sequence along with its context. These data are taken from a study of blood T cells in healthy people across ages. The CDR3 length is 18 residues. The V segment lost 7 bases and the J segment 0 bases; nucleotides outside the gene matches: 10. Per germline, CDR1 ENHRY and CDR2 SYGVKD. A second PCR of 7 to 11 cycles used a sample-barcoded 5' primer and a J-beta primer mix. TCRdb used MiXCR to reprocess the 5' RACE reads, holding one entry per CDR3 protein. Here the sample spans fewer than 800,000 distinct CDR3 sequences, around half being singletons.

The TCR sequence derives from a woman between 55 and 75 years old in good health. The rearrangement uses TRBV10-3 and TRBJ2-7; 15 bases are shared with TRBD2. Sequencing was done on a sample of blood. The CDR3 bases are TGTGCCATCAATTTCAATCCGGGACTAGCGGGAGGCTCCTACGAGCAGTACTTC. Its translation is CAINFNPGLAGGSYEQYF.